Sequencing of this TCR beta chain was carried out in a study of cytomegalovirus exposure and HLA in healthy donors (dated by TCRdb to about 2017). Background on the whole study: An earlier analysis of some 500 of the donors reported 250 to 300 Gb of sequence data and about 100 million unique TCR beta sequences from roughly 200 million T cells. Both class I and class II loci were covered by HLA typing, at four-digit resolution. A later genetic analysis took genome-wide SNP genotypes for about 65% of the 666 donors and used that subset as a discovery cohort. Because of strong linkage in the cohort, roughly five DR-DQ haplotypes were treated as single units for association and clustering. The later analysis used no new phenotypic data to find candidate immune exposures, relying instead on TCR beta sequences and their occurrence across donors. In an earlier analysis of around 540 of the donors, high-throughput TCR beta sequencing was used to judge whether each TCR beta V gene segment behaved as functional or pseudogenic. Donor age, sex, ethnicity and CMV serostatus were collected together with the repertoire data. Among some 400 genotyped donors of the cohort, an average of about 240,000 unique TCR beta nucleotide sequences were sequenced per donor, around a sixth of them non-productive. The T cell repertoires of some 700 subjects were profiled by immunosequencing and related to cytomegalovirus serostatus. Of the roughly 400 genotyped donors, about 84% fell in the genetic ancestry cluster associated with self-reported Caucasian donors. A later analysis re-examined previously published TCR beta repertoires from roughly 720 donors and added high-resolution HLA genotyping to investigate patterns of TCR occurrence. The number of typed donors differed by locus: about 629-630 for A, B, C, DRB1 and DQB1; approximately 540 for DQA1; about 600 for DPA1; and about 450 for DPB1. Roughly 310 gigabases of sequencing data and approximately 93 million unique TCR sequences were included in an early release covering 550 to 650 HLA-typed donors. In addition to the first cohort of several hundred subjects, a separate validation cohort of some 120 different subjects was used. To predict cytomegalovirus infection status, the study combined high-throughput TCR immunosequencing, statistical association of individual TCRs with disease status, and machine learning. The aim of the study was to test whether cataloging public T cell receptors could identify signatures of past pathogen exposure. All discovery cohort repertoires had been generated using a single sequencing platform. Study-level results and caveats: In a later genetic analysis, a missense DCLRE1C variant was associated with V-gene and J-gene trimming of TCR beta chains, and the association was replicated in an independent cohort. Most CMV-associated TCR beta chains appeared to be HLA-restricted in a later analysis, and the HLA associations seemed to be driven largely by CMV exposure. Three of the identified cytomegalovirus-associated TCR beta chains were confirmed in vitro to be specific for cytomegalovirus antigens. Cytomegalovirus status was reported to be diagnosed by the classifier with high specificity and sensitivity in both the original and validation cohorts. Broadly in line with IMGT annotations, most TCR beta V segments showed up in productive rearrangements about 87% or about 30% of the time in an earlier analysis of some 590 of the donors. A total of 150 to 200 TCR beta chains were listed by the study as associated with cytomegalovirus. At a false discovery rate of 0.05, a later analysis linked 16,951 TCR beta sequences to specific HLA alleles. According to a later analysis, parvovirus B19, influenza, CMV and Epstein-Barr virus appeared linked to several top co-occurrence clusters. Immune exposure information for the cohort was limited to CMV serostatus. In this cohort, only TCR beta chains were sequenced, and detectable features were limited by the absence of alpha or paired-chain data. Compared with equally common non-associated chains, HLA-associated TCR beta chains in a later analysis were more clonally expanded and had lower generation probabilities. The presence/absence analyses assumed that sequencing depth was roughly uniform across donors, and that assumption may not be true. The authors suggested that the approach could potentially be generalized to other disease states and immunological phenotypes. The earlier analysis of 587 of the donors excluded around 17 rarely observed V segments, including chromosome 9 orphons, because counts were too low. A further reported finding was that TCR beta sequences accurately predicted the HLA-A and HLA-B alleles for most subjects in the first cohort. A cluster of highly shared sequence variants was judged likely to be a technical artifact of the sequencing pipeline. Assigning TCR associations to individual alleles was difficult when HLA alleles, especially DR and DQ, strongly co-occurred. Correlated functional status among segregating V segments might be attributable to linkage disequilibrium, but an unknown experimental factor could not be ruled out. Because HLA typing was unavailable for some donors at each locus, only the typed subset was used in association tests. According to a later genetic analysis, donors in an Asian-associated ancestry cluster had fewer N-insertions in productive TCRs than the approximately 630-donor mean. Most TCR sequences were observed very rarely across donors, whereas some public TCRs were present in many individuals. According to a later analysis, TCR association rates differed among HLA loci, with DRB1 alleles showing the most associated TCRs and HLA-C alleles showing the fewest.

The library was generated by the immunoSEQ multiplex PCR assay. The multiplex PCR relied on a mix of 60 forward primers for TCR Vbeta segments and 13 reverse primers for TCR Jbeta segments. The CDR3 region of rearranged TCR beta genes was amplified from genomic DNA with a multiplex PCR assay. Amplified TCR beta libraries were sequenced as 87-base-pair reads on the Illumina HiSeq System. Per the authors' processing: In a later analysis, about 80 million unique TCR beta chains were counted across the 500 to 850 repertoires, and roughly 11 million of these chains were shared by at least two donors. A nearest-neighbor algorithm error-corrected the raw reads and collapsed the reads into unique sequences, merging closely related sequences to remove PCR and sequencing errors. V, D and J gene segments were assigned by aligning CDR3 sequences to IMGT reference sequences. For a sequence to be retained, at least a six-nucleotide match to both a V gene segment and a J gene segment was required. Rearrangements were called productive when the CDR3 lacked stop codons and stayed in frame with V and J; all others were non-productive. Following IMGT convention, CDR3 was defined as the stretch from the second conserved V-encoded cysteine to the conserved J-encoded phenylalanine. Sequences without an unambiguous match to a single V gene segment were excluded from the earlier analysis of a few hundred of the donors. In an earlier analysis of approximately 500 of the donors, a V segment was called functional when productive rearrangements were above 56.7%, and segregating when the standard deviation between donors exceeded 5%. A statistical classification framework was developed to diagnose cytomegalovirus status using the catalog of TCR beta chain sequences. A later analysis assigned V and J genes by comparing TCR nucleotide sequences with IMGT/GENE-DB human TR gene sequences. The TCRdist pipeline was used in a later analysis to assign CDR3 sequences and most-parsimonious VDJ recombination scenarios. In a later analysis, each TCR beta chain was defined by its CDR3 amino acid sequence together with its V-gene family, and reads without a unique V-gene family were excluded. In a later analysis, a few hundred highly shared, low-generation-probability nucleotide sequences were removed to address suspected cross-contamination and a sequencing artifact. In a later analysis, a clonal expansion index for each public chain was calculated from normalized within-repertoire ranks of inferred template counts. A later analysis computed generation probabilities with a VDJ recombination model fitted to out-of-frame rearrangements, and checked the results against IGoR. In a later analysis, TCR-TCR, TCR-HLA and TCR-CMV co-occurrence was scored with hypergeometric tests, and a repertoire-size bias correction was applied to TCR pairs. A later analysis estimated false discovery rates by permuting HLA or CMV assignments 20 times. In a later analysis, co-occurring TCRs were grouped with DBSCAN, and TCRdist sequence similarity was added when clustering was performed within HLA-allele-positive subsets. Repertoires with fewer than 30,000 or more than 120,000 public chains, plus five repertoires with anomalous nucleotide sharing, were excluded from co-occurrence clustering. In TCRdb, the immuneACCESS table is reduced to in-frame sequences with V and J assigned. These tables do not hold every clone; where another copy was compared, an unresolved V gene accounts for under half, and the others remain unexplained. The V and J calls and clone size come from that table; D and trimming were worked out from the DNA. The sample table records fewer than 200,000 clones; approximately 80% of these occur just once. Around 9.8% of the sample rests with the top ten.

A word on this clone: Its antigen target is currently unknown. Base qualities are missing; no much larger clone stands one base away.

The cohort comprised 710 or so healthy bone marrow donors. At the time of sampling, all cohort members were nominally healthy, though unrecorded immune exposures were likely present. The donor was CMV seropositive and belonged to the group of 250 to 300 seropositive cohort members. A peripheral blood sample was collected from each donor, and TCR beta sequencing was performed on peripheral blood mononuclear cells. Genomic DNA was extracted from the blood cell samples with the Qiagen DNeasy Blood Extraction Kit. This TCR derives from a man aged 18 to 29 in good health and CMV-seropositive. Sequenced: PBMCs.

At the DNA level, the sequence is TGTGCCAGCAGCTTACTTGGGACAGGCACTGAAGCTTTCTTT. This translates into CASSLLGTGTEAFF. The chain was built from TRBV7-2 and TRBJ1-1; TRBD1 lines up with 8 middle nucleotides. CDR1 and CDR2 (SGHTA, FQGNSA) derive from the germline V gene. Measured from the cysteine to the phenylalanine, the CDR3 is 14 residues long. Here the CDR3 DNA is all that survives: 42 bases in frame from base 1. Trimmed from V: 2 bases; trimmed from J: 4 bases; junction bases lacking a gene match: 3.